This TCR beta chain was recovered during a study of CD8 T cells in Susac syndrome. Germline lookup yields CDR1 LGHNA and CDR2 YNFKEQ. This CDR3 has 15 residues. V was shortened by 3 bases and J by 4 bases, with 13 bases between the two germline ends. RNA in amounts of about 0.45 to 1 ug was reverse transcribed with random hexamers. One entry per CDR3 protein results from TCRdb running MiXCR on the immunoSEQ multiplex PCR reads. The sample has fewer than 350,000 distinct CDR3 sequences, about nine tenths seen once. Specimen: CD8+ T cells from PBMCs. The rearrangement links TRBV4-2 to TRBJ1-5; D gene uncertain. The receptor's source is a human donor with multiple sclerosis. The CDR3 region has the DNA TGTGCCAGCAGCCATGTCCCCTTTTTAAATCAGCCCCAGCATTTT. Translation: CASSHVPFLNQPQHF.